These 15 T cell receptor beta chains originate from one sample sequenced in a study of blood T cell repertoires in COVID-19. Using immunoSEQ multiplex PCR, the repertoire was profiled, and TCRdb retains in-frame clones only, with some absent. The sample includes about 330,000 clones, about 90% of them seen just once. Material: PBMCs or T cells enriched from blood (not recorded which). The receptors stem from a young woman who had recovered from COVID-19.

In DNA form, the CDR3 reads TGTGCCAGCAGCGGCCGAGGGGGGGCGCATGAGCAGTTCTTC. Encoded protein: CASSGRGGAHEQFF. J is TRBJ2-1 and V is TRBV7-8, with TRBD2 as a possible D gene (7 bases). The CDR3 spans 14 residues. V gave up 5 bases and J gave up 8 bases, with 16 bases separating them. The germline gives CDR1 SGHVS, CDR2 FQNEAQ.

V usage is TRBV20-1 and J usage is TRBJ1-2; D is possibly TRBD1 (5 bases). Germline assignment: CDR1 DFQATT and CDR2 SNEGSKA (reference sequence). V gave up 3 bases and J gave up 4 bases, with 15 bases separating them. There are 14 residues in the CDR3. CDR3 DNA: TGCAGTGCTAGTCAACCCGGGGGAAGCTATGGCTACACCTTC. Protein product: CSASQPGGSYGYTF.

The CDR3 is CASSIESRSHTEAFF. The DNA of the CDR3 is TGTGCCAGTAGTATAGAGAGCCGGTCTCACACTGAAGCTTTCTTT. The V call is TRBV19, the J call TRBJ1-1; the D is unclear. CDR1 and CDR2 (germline): LNHDA, SQIVND (reference sequence). V was cut by 0 bases and J by 3 bases, with 11 bases left in between. This CDR3 is built from 15 residues.

This clone was found once. V usage is TRBV9 and J usage is TRBJ2-1; D remains ambiguous. The CDR3 length is 14 residues. V was cut by 1 base and J by 6 bases, with 11 bases left in between. Per the germline V gene, CDR1 is SGDLS and CDR2 is YYNGEE. The CDR3 nucleotides are TGTGCCAGCAGCGTATCGCAGGTTGGCAATGAGCAGTTCTTC. It specifies CASSVSQVGNEQFF.

The chain recombines TRBV28 with TRBJ2-4, with 12 bases that match TRBD1. After removal of 2 bases from V and 2 bases from J, the junction contained 4 bases not matched to a gene. Germline values: CDR1 MDHEN, CDR2 SYDVKM. There are 17 residues in the CDR3. This chain's CDR3 is CASSLRGQGAPKNIQYF. The CDR3 DNA reads as TGTGCCAGCAGTTTAAGGGGACAGGGGGCTCCCAAAAACATTCAGTACTTC.

Worth noting for this clone: Sequence at one end of the junction differs from germline and may be a read error. The J gene is TRBJ1-2, the V gene TRBV18, with a weak D call TRBD1 (6 bases). Germline V gives CDR1 KGHSH, CDR2 LQKENI. The length of the CDR3 is 11 residues. The CDR3: CASSSHGTLAF. In DNA form, the CDR3 reads TGTGCCAGCTCCTCCCACGGGACACTCGCCTTC.

The chain uses TRBV4-2 and TRBJ2-1; TRBD2 matches at 11 bases. The CDR3 has 15 amino acids. The V gene's germline CDR1 is LGHNA and CDR2 YNFKEQ. After removal of 0 bases from V and 9 bases from J, the junction contained 4 bases not matched to a gene. The chain's CDR3 is CASSQDLAGGFEQFF. The CDR3 region has the DNA TGTGCCAGCAGCCAAGATCTAGCGGGGGGTTTTGAGCAGTTCTTC.

The V call is TRBV3-1 (or the pseudogene TRBV3-2), the J call TRBJ1-5; 9 bases align to TRBD1. The CDR3 sequence is 15 residues long. CDR1 LGHDT and CDR2 YNNKEL come from the germline V gene (reference sequence). J was trimmed by 5 bases and V by 4 bases; bases with no gene match: 6. CDR3 coding DNA: TGTGCCAGCAGCCTCGGGACAGGGTCCCATCAGCCCCAGCATTTT. Amino acids: CASSLGTGSHQPQHF.

This clone was recorded only once. The V and J genes are TRBV5-1 and TRBJ1-1; no clear D gene. V shed 7 bases and J shed 1 base, with 11 bases lying between them. CDR3 length equals 13 residues. The germline V gene has CDR1 SGHRS and CDR2 YFSETQ. CDR3 in DNA: TGCGCCAGCTCCGAGGGCAGGAACACTGAAGCTTTCTTT. It is translated as CASSEGRNTEAFF.

The chain links TRBV5-5 to TRBJ2-3; TRBD2 matches at 11 bases. The CDR3 has 18 residues. Trimming took 0 bases from V and 2 from J; bases not matched to a gene: 8. The germline gives CDR1 SGHKS, CDR2 YYEKEE (reference sequence). DNA of the CDR3: TGTGCCAGCAGCTTGGACCAGGGACTAGCGGTTAACACAGATACGCAGTATTTT. Its translation is CASSLDQGLAVNTDTQYF. Combining the CDR3 with reference TRBV5-5 and TRBJ2-3 gives the whole variable domain DAGVTQSPTHLIKTRGQQVTLRCSPISGHKSVSWYQQVLGQGPQFIFQYYEKEERGRGNFPDRFSARQFPNYSSELNVNALLLGDSALYLCASSLDQGLAVNTDTQYFGPGTRLTVL.

In this sample, this clone turned up a few times. The CDR3 nucleotides read TGCGCCAGCAGCCAAGATCCAGGGGGAAACACCATATATTTT. This encodes CASSQDPGGNTIYF. J is TRBJ1-3 and V is TRBV4-3; D is possibly TRBD1 (5 bases). The ends were cut back, 0 bases at V and 4 bases at J, with 7 bases in the middle. Per the germline V gene, CDR1 is LGHNA and CDR2 is YSLEER. This CDR3 is built from 14 residues.

About this clone: Other DNA sequences of this sample code for an identical CDR3. The chain combines TRBV11-2 with TRBJ2-3, with D unresolved. The CDR3 totals 14 residues. The V and J ends lost 2 bases and 1 base respectively, with 7 bases between them. Per germline, CDR1 SGHAT and CDR2 FQNNGV. The CDR3 here is CASSLQRGTDTQYF. CDR3 sequence (DNA): TGTGCCAGCAGCTTACAGCGTGGCACAGATACGCAGTATTTT.

The V gene is TRBV2, the J gene TRBJ1-4; maybe TRBD1 (5 bases). There are 15 residues in the CDR3. CDR1 is SNHLY and CDR2 is FYNNEI in the germline V gene. V was trimmed by 0 bases and J by 5 bases, leaving 10 bases between them. The CDR3 spells CASSEAGGGNEKLFF. The CDR3 DNA is TGTGCCAGCAGTGAAGCGGGGGGGGGAAATGAAAAACTGTTTTTT.

The rearrangement uses TRBV27 and TRBJ1-6, with TRBD1 matching over 8 bases. The ends lost 5 bases at V and 9 bases at J; junction bases unmatched: 6. The CDR3 totals 14 residues. CDR1 and CDR2 from the germline V gene are MNHEY and SMNVEV (reference sequence). The CDR3 DNA is TGTGCCAGCAGTACCGGGACAGGAGTTTCACCCCTCCACTTT. It translates to CASSTGTGVSPLHF.

Details on this clone: One end of the junction does not line up with germline, which may come from a read error. The chain links TRBV29-1 to TRBJ2-6; D unclear. This CDR3 spans 15 amino acids. CDR1 and CDR2 from the germline V gene are SQVTM and ANQGSEA. CDR3 protein: CSDEDGYSGANVLTF. CDR3 sequence (DNA): TGCAGCGATGAAGACGGGTACTCTGGGGCCAACGTCCTGACTTTC. Variable domain in full (rest from reference TRBV29-1 and TRBJ2-6): SAVISQKPSRDICQRGTSLTIQCQVDSQVTMMFWYRQQPGQSLTLIATANQGSEATYESGFVIDKFPISRPNLTFSTLTVSNMSPEDSSIYLCSDEDGYSGANVLTFGAGSRLTVL.